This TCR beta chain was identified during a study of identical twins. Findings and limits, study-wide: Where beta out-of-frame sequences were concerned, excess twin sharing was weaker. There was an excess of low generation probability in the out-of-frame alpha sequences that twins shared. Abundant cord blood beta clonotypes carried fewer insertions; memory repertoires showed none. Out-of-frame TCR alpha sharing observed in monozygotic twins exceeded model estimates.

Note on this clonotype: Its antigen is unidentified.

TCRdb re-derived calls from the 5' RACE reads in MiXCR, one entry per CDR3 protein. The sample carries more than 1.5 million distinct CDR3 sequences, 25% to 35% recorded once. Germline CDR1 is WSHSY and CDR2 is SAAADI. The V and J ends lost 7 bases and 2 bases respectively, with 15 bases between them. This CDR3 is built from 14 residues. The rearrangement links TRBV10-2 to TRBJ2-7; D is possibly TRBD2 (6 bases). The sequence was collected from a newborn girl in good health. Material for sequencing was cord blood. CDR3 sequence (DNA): TGCGCCAGCATGGTCGGGCGGGGTACCTACGAGCAGTACTTC. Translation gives CASMVGRGTYEQYF.